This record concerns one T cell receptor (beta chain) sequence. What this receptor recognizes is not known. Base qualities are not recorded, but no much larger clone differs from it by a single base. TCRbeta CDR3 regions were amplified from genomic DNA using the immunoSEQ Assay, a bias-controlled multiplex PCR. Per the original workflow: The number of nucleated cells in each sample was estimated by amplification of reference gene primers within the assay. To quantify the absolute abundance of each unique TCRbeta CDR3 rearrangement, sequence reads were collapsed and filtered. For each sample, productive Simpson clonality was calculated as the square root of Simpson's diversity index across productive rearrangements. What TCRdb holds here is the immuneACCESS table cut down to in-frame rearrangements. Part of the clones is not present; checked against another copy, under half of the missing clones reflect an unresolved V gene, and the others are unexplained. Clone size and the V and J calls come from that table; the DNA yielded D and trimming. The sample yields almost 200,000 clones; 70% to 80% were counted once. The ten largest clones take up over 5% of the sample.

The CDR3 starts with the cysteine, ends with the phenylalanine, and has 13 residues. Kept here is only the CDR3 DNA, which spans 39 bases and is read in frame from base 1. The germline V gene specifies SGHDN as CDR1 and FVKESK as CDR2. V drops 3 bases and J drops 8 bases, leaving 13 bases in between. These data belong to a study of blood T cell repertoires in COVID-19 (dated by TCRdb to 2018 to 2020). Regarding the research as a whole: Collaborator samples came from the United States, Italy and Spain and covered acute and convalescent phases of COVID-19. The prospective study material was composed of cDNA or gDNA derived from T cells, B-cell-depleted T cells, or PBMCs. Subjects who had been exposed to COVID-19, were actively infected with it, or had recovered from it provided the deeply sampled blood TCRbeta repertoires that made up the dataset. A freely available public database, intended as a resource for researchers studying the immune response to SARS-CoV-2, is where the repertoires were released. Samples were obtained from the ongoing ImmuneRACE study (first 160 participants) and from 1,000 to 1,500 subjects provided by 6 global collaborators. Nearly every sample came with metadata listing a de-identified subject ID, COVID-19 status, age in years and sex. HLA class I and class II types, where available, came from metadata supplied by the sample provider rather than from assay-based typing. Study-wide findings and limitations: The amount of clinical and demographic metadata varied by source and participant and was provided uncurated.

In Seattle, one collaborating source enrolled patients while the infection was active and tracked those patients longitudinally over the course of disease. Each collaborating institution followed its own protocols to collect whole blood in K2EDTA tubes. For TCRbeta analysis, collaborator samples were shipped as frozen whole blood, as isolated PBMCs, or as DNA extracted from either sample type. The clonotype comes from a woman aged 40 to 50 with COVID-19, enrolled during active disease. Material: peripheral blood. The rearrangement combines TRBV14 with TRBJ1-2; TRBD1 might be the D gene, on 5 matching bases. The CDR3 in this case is CASSQDRGGGYTF. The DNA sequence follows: TGTGCCAGCAGCCAGGATAGGGGAGGCGGCTACACCTTC.